This entry is about one TCR beta chain. Its target is not known. The V gene lost 6 bases and the J gene lost 4 bases, with 12 bases spanning the gap. The length of the CDR3 is 13 residues. Per germline, CDR1 WNHNN and CDR2 SYGVQD (reference sequence). Generated by immunoSEQ multiplex PCR, the TCRdb table keeps only in-frame clones and is missing some. The sample records 1,500 to 2,000 clones, roughly nine tenths being singletons. The data were taken from a study of chemoradiotherapy in HPV16-positive cancers. Study-level findings and limits: Non-HPV-specific T cells did not expand in tumors during treatment, whereas candidate HPV-specific clones and E7-related motifs did.

The sequence was collected from a human donor with HPV-associated anogenital cancer. The material was tumor tissue, obtained from a patient who underwent chemoradiotherapy. J is TRBJ1-2 and V is TRBV10-1, with unresolved D. In nucleotides, the CDR3 is TGCGCCAGCAGCGAGACTGGCCCCTATGGCTACACCTTC. Protein product: CASSETGPYGYTF.